This T cell receptor beta chain was recorded in a study of blood T cell repertoires in COVID-19. This clone was observed a handful of times. Germline lookup yields CDR1 SGHNT and CDR2 YYREEE (reference sequence). This CDR3 contains 14 residues. With 4 bases clipped from V and 2 bases from J, the junction kept 4 bases outside the gene matches. Sequencing was performed with immunoSEQ multiplex PCR; in TCRdb, only in-frame clones are kept and a portion is missing. The table lists around 12,000 clones, about 88% of them singletons. The rearrangement joins TRBV5-4 to TRBJ2-5, with 8 bases identical to TRBD1. Sample: peripheral blood. The TCR was taken from a human donor in a cohort sampled during active COVID-19. DNA for the CDR3: TGTGCCAGCAGCCACGGACAGGGACAAGAGACCCAGTACTTC. Its translation: CASSHGQGQETQYF.